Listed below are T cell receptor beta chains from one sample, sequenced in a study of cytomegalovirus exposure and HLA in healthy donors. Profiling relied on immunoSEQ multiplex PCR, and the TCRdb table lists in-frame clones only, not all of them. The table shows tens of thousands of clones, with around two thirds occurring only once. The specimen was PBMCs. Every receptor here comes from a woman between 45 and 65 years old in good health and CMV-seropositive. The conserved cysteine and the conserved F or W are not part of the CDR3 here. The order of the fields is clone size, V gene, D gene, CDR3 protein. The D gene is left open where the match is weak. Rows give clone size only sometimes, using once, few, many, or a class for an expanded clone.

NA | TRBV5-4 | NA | ASSDQGGYGYT
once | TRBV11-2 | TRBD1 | ASSSTGASYEQY
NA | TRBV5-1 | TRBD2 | ASSSGLAGGTDTQY
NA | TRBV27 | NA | ASSFPGSNQPQH
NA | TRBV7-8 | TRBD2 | ASSIGTSYEQY
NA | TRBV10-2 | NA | ASGPGDYEQY
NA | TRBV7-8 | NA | ATQGDKARSNQPQH
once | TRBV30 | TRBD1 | AWNGQVTEKLF
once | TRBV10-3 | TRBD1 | AITDRVDEKLF
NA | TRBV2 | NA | ASSRLAYYEQY
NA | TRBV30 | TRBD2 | AWSVLAGGWADTQY
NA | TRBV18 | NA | ASSPQLDSGAEKLF
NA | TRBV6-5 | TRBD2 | ASSSGLAGVGTQY
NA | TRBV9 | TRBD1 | ASSQGTASNQPQH
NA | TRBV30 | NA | AWSGSTYGYT
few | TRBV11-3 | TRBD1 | ASSPGTGKETQY
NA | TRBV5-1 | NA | ASSLDSGGSGELF
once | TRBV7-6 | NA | ASSLVPQGENSPLH
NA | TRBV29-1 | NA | SILHNTGNTEAF
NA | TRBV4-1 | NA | ASSILAVFSKTRNTEAF
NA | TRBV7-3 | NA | ASSFSSGNTGELF
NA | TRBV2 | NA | ASNWDSASNQPQH
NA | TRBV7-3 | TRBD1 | ASSLRQGARNEQF
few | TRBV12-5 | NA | ASGSILVELARPEAF
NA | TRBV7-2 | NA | ASSPVRYNEQF
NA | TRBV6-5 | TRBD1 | ASSPIRGLYEQY
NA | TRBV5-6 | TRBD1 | ASSAGTGSVYEQF
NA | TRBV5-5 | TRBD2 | ASSLVVMAGLAGSYEQY
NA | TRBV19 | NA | ASTPVRGSTDTQY
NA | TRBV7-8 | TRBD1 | ASSQLRARGPIAKNIQY
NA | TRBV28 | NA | ASSSLGQPDTQY
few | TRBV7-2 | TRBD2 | ASSWTSASSYEQY
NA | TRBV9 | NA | ASSVAQLVSSYNEQF
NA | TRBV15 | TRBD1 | ATSGPGTGAVGAF
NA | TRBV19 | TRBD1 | ASSRGTGNQPQH
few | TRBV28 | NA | ASSLLGSGNTGELF
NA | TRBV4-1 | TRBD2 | ASSQENLAGVSYEQY
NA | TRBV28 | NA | ASTRGGQNTIY
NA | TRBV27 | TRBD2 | ASSLTPGLVYEQY
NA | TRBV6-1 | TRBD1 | ASSDGTGKNIQY
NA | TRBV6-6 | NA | ASRSTAGGGNTIY
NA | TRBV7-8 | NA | ASSATTGGSYEQY
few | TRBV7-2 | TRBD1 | ASSLWTGGTYEQY
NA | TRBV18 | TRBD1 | ASSPQGESGNEQF
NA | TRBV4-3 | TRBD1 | ASSQLQQGADSNQPQH
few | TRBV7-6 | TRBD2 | ASSSYYPGTSLQETQY
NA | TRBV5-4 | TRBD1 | ASSSRTGWSTDTQY
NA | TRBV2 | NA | ASRGEVNQPQH
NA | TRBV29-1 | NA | SVQWTYYGYT
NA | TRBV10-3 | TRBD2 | ATQGLLAGDDEQY
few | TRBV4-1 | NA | ASSQGGQGYNEQF